This T cell receptor (beta chain) was profiled in a study of T cells after posttransplantation cyclophosphamide. Whole-study results and caveats: Tissue-infiltrating T cells from skin or gut overlapped little with blood T cells.

Assay: immunoSEQ multiplex PCR; the TCRdb copy retains only in-frame clones and omits some. The sample holds about 13,000 clones, about four fifths seen once. With respect to this clone: Its matching antigen is unknown.

V was clipped by 3 bases and J by 6 bases, with 8 bases between them. This CDR3 contains 12 residues. CDR1 and CDR2 from the germline V gene are MDHEN and SYDVKM. The rearrangement joins TRBV28 to TRBJ1-2, with no clear D. Input material: memory CD4+ T cells sorted from PBMCs. This clonotype was sampled from a man in his fifties in good health, CMV-negative, and a related stem cell transplant donor. CDR3 sequence: CASSFGVDGYTF. CDR3 nucleotides: TGTGCCAGCAGTTTCGGGGTCGATGGCTACACCTTC.